Listed below are T cell receptor beta chains from one sample, sequenced in a study of a mutant IDH1 vaccine in newly diagnosed glioma. Only in-frame clones appear in the TCRdb table, and some are missing; sequencing was by immunoSEQ multiplex PCR. This table has about 62,000 clones, 89% appearing once. Antigen specificity for these receptors is unknown. Specimen: PBMCs, collected from a glioma patient whose treatment included an IDH1 peptide vaccine. These receptors all come from a man between 35 and 55 years old with glioma. CDR3s include the opening cysteine and the closing phenylalanine or tryptophan. A D gene is named only where the DNA matches it firmly. Size is stated for part of the rows, as once, few or many counts, or as a class when the clone is expanded.

J gene,D gene,V gene,clone size,CDR3 DNA,CDR3 protein
TRBJ2-7,.,TRBV15,.,TGTGCCACCAGCAGAGATCGGGTAGCCGTCCTCAGCGAGCAGTACTTC,CATSRDRVAVLSEQYF
TRBJ1-1,.,TRBV5-1,once,TGCGCCAGCAGCTTGGGTACGGGATTGAACACTGAAGCTTTCTTT,CASSLGTGLNTEAFF
TRBJ2-5,.,TRBV6-6,.,TGTGCCAGCAGTCCCGGGGAGACCCAGTACTTC,CASSPGETQYF
TRBJ2-5,TRBD2,TRBV6-5,.,TGTGCCAGCAGCTCCGGGACTAGGGAGACCCAGTACTTC,CASSSGTRETQYF
TRBJ2-1,.,TRBV25-1,once,TGTGCCAGCAGTGAGGAGGGGACCTACAATGAGCAGTTCTTC,CASSEEGTYNEQFF
TRBJ2-3,.,TRBV6-5,.,TGTGCCAGCAGCCTCTCTGGGGATACGCAGTATTTT,CASSLSGDTQYF
TRBJ2-1,TRBD1,TRBV28,.,TGTGCCAGCAGTCCTCTGACAGGGGGGTCCTACAATGAGCAGTTCTTC,CASSPLTGGSYNEQFF
TRBJ2-1,.,TRBV7-9,.,TGTGCCAGCAGCCGCCGGAAGCGGAGCTCCTACAATGAGCAGTTCTTC,CASSRRKRSSYNEQFF
TRBJ1-2,.,TRBV25-1,.,TGTGCCAGCAGTGAGGGCAGAGACTATGGCTACACCTTC,CASSEGRDYGYTF
TRBJ2-6,TRBD1,TRBV4-2,.,TGTGCCAGCAGCCAGGTCCTCGACAGGGATCTGAGTCTCTCTGGGGCCAACGTCCTGACTTTC,CASSQVLDRDLSLSGANVLTF
TRBJ2-3,.,TRBV5-1,once,TGCGCCAGCAGCTCTGAAGACGGAACGCAGTATTTT,CASSSEDGTQYF
TRBJ2-2,TRBD2,TRBV5-1,once,TGCGCCAGCCGGGGGGTCACCGGGGAGCTGTTTTTT,CASRGVTGELFF
TRBJ2-1,TRBD2,TRBV4-3,.,TGCGCCAGCAGCCAAGATATCGCTAGCGGAGCGTACAATGAGCAGTTCTTC,CASSQDIASGAYNEQFF
TRBJ1-2,TRBD1,TRBV6-6,.,TGTGCCAGCAGTTACTCTGACAGGGGGCGCGATGGCTACACCTTC,CASSYSDRGRDGYTF
TRBJ1-5,TRBD1,TRBV11-2,.,TGTGCCAGCAGCGCTACAGGGGGCTTGAGCAATCAGCCCCAGCATTTT,CASSATGGLSNQPQHF
TRBJ2-3,TRBD2,TRBV2,once,TGTGCCACCTCCCGGGGGGGGCTGGGGACAGATACGCAGTATTTT,CATSRGGLGTDTQYF
TRBJ1-1,.,TRBV7-6,.,TGTGCCAGCCTAGGTCCAAACACTGAAGCTTTCTTT,CASLGPNTEAFF
TRBJ2-1,TRBD2,TRBV28,.,TGTGCCGGTAGGTCTAGCGGGAGTAGGAATGAGCAGTTCTTC,CAGRSSGSRNEQFF
TRBJ1-4,.,TRBV7-7,.,TGTGCCAGCAGCCGTGGACAGACGCTTAATGAAAAACTGTTTTTT,CASSRGQTLNEKLFF
TRBJ2-7,TRBD1,TRBV19,.,TGTGCCAGTAGTTCCCCAGGACAGGTTAAATCCTACGAGCAGTACTTC,CASSSPGQVKSYEQYF
TRBJ2-1,.,TRBV7-7,.,TGTGCTAGCAGCTTAAGTCCAGCGGGTGAGCAGTTCTTC,CASSLSPAGEQFF
TRBJ2-2,.,TRBV15,.,TGTGCCACCAGCCGGGCGGCGGGGGCCTACACCGGGGAGCTGTTTTTT,CATSRAAGAYTGELFF
TRBJ1-1,TRBD1,TRBV5-1,.,TGCGCCAGCACTCCCAGGGGGGCGAACACTGAAGCTTTCTTT,CASTPRGANTEAFF
TRBJ1-2,.,TRBV27,.,TGTGCCAGCAGTCCCTACCTTAATGATGGCTACACCTTC,CASSPYLNDGYTF
TRBJ1-4,.,TRBV30,.,TGTGCCTGGAGTGTAGGCAGCACTAATGAAAAACTGTTTTTT,CAWSVGSTNEKLFF
TRBJ2-3,TRBD2,TRBV19,.,TGTGCCAGTAGTATTTTCGCGGGAGCAAGCACAGATACGCAGTATTTT,CASSIFAGASTDTQYF
TRBJ1-2,.,TRBV19,.,TGTGCCAGTAAGGATATCACCTCCTATGGCTACACCTTC,CASKDITSYGYTF
TRBJ2-7,TRBD2,TRBV7-2,.,TGTGCCAGCAGCTTTAGCGGGGCCGAGCAGTACTTC,CASSFSGAEQYF
TRBJ1-5,.,TRBV28,.,TGTGCCAGCAGTTTAGGGCAGGCCCCCGGGCAGCCCCAGCATTTT,CASSLGQAPGQPQHF
TRBJ2-6,.,TRBV19,.,TGTGCCAGTAGTAGGGGGACCGACATCTCTGGGGCCAACGTCCTGACTTTC,CASSRGTDISGANVLTF
TRBJ2-3,TRBD1,TRBV7-2,.,TGTGCCAGCAGCCACCGGGACAGGGCCCGCACAGATACGCAGTATTTT,CASSHRDRARTDTQYF
TRBJ1-2,.,TRBV19,.,TGTGCCAGTAGTCCTACAGGGACCCAGAGCTACACCTTC,CASSPTGTQSYTF
TRBJ2-6,.,TRBV7-8,.,TGTGCCAGCAGCGTAAACACAGGGATCTCTGGGGCCAACGTCCTGACTTTC,CASSVNTGISGANVLTF
TRBJ1-5,.,TRBV10-3,.,TGTGCCATCAGTGGGGACTTTCTCTCGGATCAGCCCCAGCATTTT,CAISGDFLSDQPQHF
TRBJ2-7,.,TRBV5-6,.,TGTGCCAGCAGCTCTCCGTGGCAGGGCACCTACGAGCAGTACTTC,CASSSPWQGTYEQYF
TRBJ1-6,.,TRBV7-2,.,TGTGCCAGCAGCCGAGAATTGCGGGGAGGTTCACCCCTCCACTTT,CASSRELRGGSPLHF
TRBJ1-4,TRBD1,TRBV25-1,.,TGTGCCAGCAGTGAACCCACAGGGGAACGGGGAAAACTGTTTTTT,CASSEPTGERGKLFF
TRBJ1-2,TRBD1,TRBV19,.,TGTGCCACTCAGGACAGGTATGGCTACACCTTC,CATQDRYGYTF
TRBJ1-2,.,TRBV7-9,.,TGTGCCAGCAGCGGAATAAAGGACTATGGCTACACCTTC,CASSGIKDYGYTF
TRBJ2-2,.,TRBV14,once,TGTGCCAGCAGCCTTCGCGCAGGGAGTACCACCGGGGAGCTGTTTTTT,CASSLRAGSTTGELFF
TRBJ1-2,.,TRBV16,.,TGTGCCAGCAGCCCCATGGCCAGTGGCCCTGATGGCTACACCTTC,CASSPMASGPDGYTF
TRBJ2-2,.,TRBV28,once,TGTGCCAGCAGAACCTCGGGTTCTAACACCGGGGAGCTGTTTTTT,CASRTSGSNTGELFF
TRBJ1-5,.,TRBV19,.,TGTGCCAGTAGTATAACGGCAGGGAATAGCAATCAGCCCCAGCATTTT,CASSITAGNSNQPQHF
TRBJ2-1,TRBD2,TRBV18,.,TGTGCCAGCTCAACGACTAGCGGGAGCAATGAGCAGTTCTTC,CASSTTSGSNEQFF
TRBJ1-5,.,TRBV28,.,TGTGCCAGCAGTAAATTGAGTCCGGGTATTAGTAGGCAGCCCCAGCATTTT,CASSKLSPGISRQPQHF
TRBJ2-7,TRBD2,TRBV5-1,.,TGCGCCAGCGCGGGCCCTGGGAGGGACTACGAGCAGTACTTC,CASAGPGRDYEQYF
TRBJ1-3,TRBD1,TRBV5-1,.,TGCGCCAGCAGCTTGTGGGGTATCCGGGACAGCTCTGGAAACACCATATATTTT,CASSLWGIRDSSGNTIYF
TRBJ1-3,.,TRBV6-6,.,TGTGCCACAGTGGGTTGGGCTGGAAACACCATATATTTT,CATVGWAGNTIYF
TRBJ1-6,.,TRBV2,.,TGTGCCAGCAGTGAAGCGCTTTTGGGGGAGCCACCCCTCCACTTT,CASSEALLGEPPLHF
TRBJ1-2,TRBD1,TRBV7-9,.,TGTGCCAGCAGCTCGGGAGGGACAGGCCCTGCGGACGGCTACACCTTC,CASSSGGTGPADGYTF
TRBJ2-1,.,TRBV7-2,.,TGTGCCAGCAGGAGGGGAAATGAGCAGTTCTTC,CASRRGNEQFF
TRBJ1-2,TRBD1,TRBV30,.,TGTGCCTGGAGTACAGGGGGAACGGGTGGCTACACCTTC,CAWSTGGTGGYTF
TRBJ2-3,.,TRBV2,.,TGTGCCAGCAGTGTCCCCGGGGGAACAATACCTGGCACAGATACGCAGTATTTT,CASSVPGGTIPGTDTQYF
TRBJ1-2,.,TRBV30,.,TGTGCCTGGAAAACGGTTCCGGGAAGGCCTGGCTACACCTTC,CAWKTVPGRPGYTF
TRBJ2-1,.,TRBV11-2,.,TGTGCCAGCACCTTGGTGAGGGGGGCCTACAATGAGCAGTTCTTC,CASTLVRGAYNEQFF
TRBJ2-7,.,TRBV10-3,.,TGTGCCATCAGTGGGACAGACTACGAGCAGTACTTC,CAISGTDYEQYF
TRBJ2-7,.,TRBV7-8,.,TGTGCCAGCAGCTTAGAACTAGGGGGGGCAGGTACCTACGAGCAGTACTTC,CASSLELGGAGTYEQYF
TRBJ1-4,TRBD1,TRBV11-2,.,TGTGCCAGCAGCTTAGAAGGGACAGGGGGAGAAAAACTGTTTTTT,CASSLEGTGGEKLFF